Each of the 22 T cell receptor gamma chains below was sequenced from the same sample in a study of gamma-delta chains in newborns, infants, children. TCRdb fed the reads into CATT to redo clone calling. The sample has about 2,800 gamma-chain clones; 20% to 30% are singletons. Material for sequencing was blood. Receptor source: a child who was a newborn, infant or young child, either healthy, febrile or measles-vaccinated (not recorded which).

Note on this clone: This sequence is one base from a far larger clone and is likely a read error. The chain has TRGV3 and TRGJ1 or TRGJ2. The junction had 4 bases not matched to a gene; V was cut back by 0 bases and J by 11 bases. There are 11 residues in the CDR3. CDR1 and CDR2 (germline): VTNTFY, YDVSTARD (reference sequence). CDR3 amino acids: CATWDRCEKLF. The CDR3 DNA follows: TGTGCCACCTGGGACAGGTGTGAGAAACTCTTT.

Concerning this clone itself: The same CDR3 is also encoded by other DNA sequences in this sample. The V call is TRGV9, the J call TRGJP. This CDR3 region has 16 residues. CDR1 is GITISATS, CDR2 ISYDGTV, per germline (reference sequence). With V trimmed by 1 base and J by 7 bases, 4 bases remained unmatched. CDR3 in DNA: TGTGCCTTGTGGGAGGTTTATGAGTTGGGCAAAAAAATCAAGGTATTT. Translation gives CALWEVYELGKKIKVF.

About this clone: This could be a read error, since a much larger clone is one nucleotide away. Other DNA sequences of this sample code for an identical CDR3. This sequence joins TRGV9 and TRGJP. The CDR3 loop spans 18 amino acids. Germline V gene data show CDR1 as GITISATS and CDR2 as ISYDGTV (reference sequence). With V trimmed by 0 bases and J by 2 bases, 4 bases remained unmatched. CDR3 residues: CALWEVPRQELGKKIKVF. The DNA of the CDR3 is TGTGCCTTGTGGGAGGTGCCGAGGCAAGAGTTGGGCAAAAAAATCAAGGTATTT.

The V call is TRGV9, the J call TRGJP. The junction had 8 bases not matched to a gene; V was cut back by 1 base and J by 11 bases. The CDR3 is made up of 16 amino acids. Germline V CDR1 and CDR2: GITISATS, ISYDGTV (reference sequence). The CDR3 protein is CALWEVRSMGKKIKVF. As DNA, the CDR3 is TGTGCCTTGTGGGAGGTCAGGTCGATGGGCAAAAAAATCAAGGTATTT.

This clone came up a few times. The mismatch at residue 11 between this DNA's translation and the TCRdb protein of a much larger clone likely reflects a read error; the protein shown is translated from the DNA. The CDR3 DNA reads TGTGCCTTGTGGGAGGTCGGTAAGTTGGGCAGAAAAATCAAGGTATTT. Residues: CALWEVGKLGRKIKVF. The chain uses TRGV9 and TRGJP. Looked up from germline, CDR1 is GITISATS and CDR2 is ISYDGTV (reference sequence). The CDR3 length is 16 residues.

As to this clone: At one end the junction does not follow the germline gene, possibly because of a read error. The chain has TRGV9 and TRGJP. The CDR3 runs to 18 residues. CDR1 and CDR2 from the germline V gene are GITISATS and ISYDGTV (reference sequence). CDR3 amino acids: CAVWEVLIQELGKKIKVF. The CDR3 DNA reads as TGTGCCGTGTGGGAGGTGCTTATCCAAGAGTTGGGCAAAAAAATCAAGGTATTT.

The gene calls are TRGV2 and TRGJ1 or TRGJ2. With 0 bases clipped from V and 4 bases from J, the junction kept 6 bases outside the gene matches. Germline-derived CDR1 and CDR2 are EGSNGY and YDSYNSKV. The CDR3 is made up of 14 amino acids. This CDR3 is CATWDGPLYYKKLF. The DNA for the CDR3 is TGTGCCACCTGGGACGGGCCGTTATATTATAAGAAACTCTTT.

A word on this clone: An end of the junction differs from the germline gene, which may be a read error. J is TRGJP and V is TRGV9. This CDR3 is 15 amino acids long. Germline CDR1 GITISATS, CDR2 ISYDGTV (reference sequence). The chain's CDR3 is CALWEVELGKKIEVF. The DNA of the CDR3 is TGTGCCTTGTGGGAGGTTGAGTTGGGCAAAAAAATCGAGGTATTT.

As for this clone: A far more abundant clone sits one base away, making this likely a read error. The V gene is TRGV8, the J gene TRGJ1 or TRGJ2. This CDR3 is built from 11 residues. CDR1 is VENAVY, CDR2 YDSYNSRV, per germline. The CDR3 region is CATWDGPWKLF. CDR3 DNA: TGTGCAACCTGGGACGGGCCCTGGAAACTCTTT.

Points on this clone: Within the sample, other DNA sequences also encode this same CDR3. The chain recombines TRGV9 with TRGJP. V shed 3 bases and J 4 bases; nucleotides not matched to a gene: 6. Germline V lookup: CDR1 GITISATS, CDR2 ISYDGTV (reference sequence). The CDR3 length is 17 residues. The CDR3 DNA reads as TGTGCCTTGTGGGAGCCCCTTCAAGAGTTGGGCAAAAAAATCAAGGTATTT. This codes for CALWEPLQELGKKIKVF.

This clone was counted between two and nine times. TCRdb has a much larger clone's protein, which differs at residue 6 from the translation of this DNA, likely because of a read error; what is shown is the protein translated from the DNA. The same CDR3 can be traced to other DNA sequences in this sample. The chain combines TRGV9 with TRGJP. Germline CDR1 GITISATS, CDR2 ISYDGTV (reference sequence). V trimming: 2 bases; J trimming: 7 bases; junction bases outside the gene matches: 5. The CDR3 runs to 16 residues. CDR3 protein: CALWEALELGKKIKVF. CDR3 bases: TGTGCCTTGTGGGAGGCGCTGGAGTTGGGCAAAAAAATCAAGGTATTT.

A remark on this clone: It differs at one base from a far larger clone, so likely a read error. Additional DNA sequences in this sample encode the identical CDR3. This chain connects TRGV3 to TRGJ1 or TRGJ2. The CDR3 spans 11 residues. The junction had 5 bases not matched to a gene; V was cut back by 1 base and J by 11 bases. From germline, CDR1 is VTNTFY and CDR2 YDVSTARD (reference sequence). The CDR3 sequence: CATWDRREKLF. CDR3 coding DNA: TGTGCCACCTGGGACAGACGTGAGAAACTCTTT.

This clone was detected only a few times. This sequence joins TRGV9 and TRGJP. CDR1 GITISATS and CDR2 ISYDGTV come from the germline V gene (reference sequence). V shed 2 bases, J shed 9 bases, and the junction held 4 bases outside the gene matches. CDR3 length: 15 amino acids. CDR3 coding DNA: TGTGCCTTGTGGGAGGATGGGTTGGGCAAAAAAATCAAGGTATTT. It yields the protein CALWEDGLGKKIKVF.

This clone was seen only a few times. The chain couples TRGV9 to TRGJP. Germline lookup yields CDR1 GITISATS and CDR2 ISYDGTV (reference sequence). This CDR3 contains 16 residues. With V trimmed by 4 bases and J by 7 bases, 7 bases remained unmatched. CDR3 nucleotides: TGTGCCTTGTGGGAAAAGGGGGAGTTGGGCAAAAAAATCAAGGTATTT. Translating it yields CALWEKGELGKKIKVF.

This clone was detected a few times. One end of the junction does not line up with germline, which may come from a read error. The sample carries other DNA sequences with the same CDR3. The chain joins TRGV9 to TRGJP. Germline CDR1 GITISATS, CDR2 ISYDGTV (reference sequence). The CDR3 contains 16 residues. The CDR3 coding sequence is TGCGCCTTGTGGGATGGGCGAGAGTTGGGCAAAAAAATCAAGGTATTT. As protein: CALWDGRELGKKIKVF.

This clone ranks as medium-sized. The chain has TRGV9 and TRGJP. CDR1 is GITISATS and CDR2 is ISYDGTV in the germline V gene (reference sequence). The CDR3 extends over 16 amino acids. Losses at the gene ends were 2 bases for V and 10 bases for J; bases not matched to a gene: 8. The CDR3, as DNA: TGTGCCTTGTGGGAGGAAGGGTTCTTGGGCAAAAAAATCAAGGTATTT. Translating it yields CALWEEGFLGKKIKVF.

Note on this clone: Other DNA sequences in this sample translate to the same CDR3. J is TRGJP and V is TRGV9. Germline V gene lookup returns CDR1 GITISATS and CDR2 ISYDGTV (reference sequence). This CDR3 contains 16 residues. The V and J ends lost 4 bases and 9 bases, in that order; junction bases with no gene match: 9. CDR3 loop: CALWDLTGLGKKIKVF. The DNA for the CDR3 is TGTGCCTTGTGGGATTTAACAGGGTTGGGCAAAAAAATCAAGGTATTT.

This clone is medium-sized (0.01 to 0.1%). V gene TRGV8 combines with J gene TRGJP2. The CDR3 loop spans 12 amino acids. Trimming removed 4 bases from V and 5 bases from J; junction bases left unmatched: 1. Germline V gives CDR1 VENAVY, CDR2 YDSYNSRV. In nucleotides, the CDR3 is TGTGCCACCTGGGAGAGTGATTGGATCAAGACGTTT. This gives the protein CATWESDWIKTF.

This clone is labeled as medium-sized (0.01 to 0.1%). A much larger clone differs by one base, so this may be a read error. Other DNA sequences in the sample encode the same CDR3. The chain joins TRGV9 to TRGJP. There are 15 residues in the CDR3. The junction had 2 bases not matched to a gene; V was cut back by 4 bases and J by 5 bases. Germline loops: CDR1 GITISATS, CDR2 ISYDGTV (reference sequence). For the CDR3, the DNA is TGTGCCTTGTGGGATGAAGAGTTGGGCAAAAAAATCAAGGTATTT. Translated, it gives CALWDEELGKKIKVF.

This clone turned up a few times. This sample includes further DNA sequences coding for the same CDR3. The chain links TRGV9 to TRGJP. CDR1 and CDR2 (germline): GITISATS, ISYDGTV (reference sequence). The CDR3 runs 15 residues. After removal of 1 base from V and 9 bases from J, the junction contained 3 bases not matched to a gene. The CDR3 sequence: CALWEVALGKKIKVF. The CDR3 region has the DNA TGTGCCTTGTGGGAGGTCGCGTTGGGCAAAAAAATCAAGGTATTT.

This clone was found a few times. The V call is TRGV9, the J call TRGJP. Germline V gene lookup returns CDR1 GITISATS and CDR2 ISYDGTV (reference sequence). The CDR3 has 16 amino acids. The ends lost 1 base at V and 9 bases at J; junction bases unmatched: 6. This chain's CDR3 is CALWEVLRLGKKIKVF. DNA for the CDR3: TGTGCCTTGTGGGAGGTCCTACGGTTGGGCAAAAAAATCAAGGTATTT.

A remark on this clone: This may be a read error, as it is one base from a much larger clone. The rearrangement uses TRGV2 and TRGJP1. Germline V gene lookup returns CDR1 EGSNGY and CDR2 YDSYNSKV. The J segment lost 1 base and the V segment lost 0 bases, leaving 8 bases of the junction unmatched. This CDR3 has 17 amino acids. The CDR3 spells CATWDGPSGTTGWFKIF. The CDR3 DNA reads TGTGCCACCTGGGACGGGCCGAGCGGTACCACTGGTTGGTTCAAGATATTT.